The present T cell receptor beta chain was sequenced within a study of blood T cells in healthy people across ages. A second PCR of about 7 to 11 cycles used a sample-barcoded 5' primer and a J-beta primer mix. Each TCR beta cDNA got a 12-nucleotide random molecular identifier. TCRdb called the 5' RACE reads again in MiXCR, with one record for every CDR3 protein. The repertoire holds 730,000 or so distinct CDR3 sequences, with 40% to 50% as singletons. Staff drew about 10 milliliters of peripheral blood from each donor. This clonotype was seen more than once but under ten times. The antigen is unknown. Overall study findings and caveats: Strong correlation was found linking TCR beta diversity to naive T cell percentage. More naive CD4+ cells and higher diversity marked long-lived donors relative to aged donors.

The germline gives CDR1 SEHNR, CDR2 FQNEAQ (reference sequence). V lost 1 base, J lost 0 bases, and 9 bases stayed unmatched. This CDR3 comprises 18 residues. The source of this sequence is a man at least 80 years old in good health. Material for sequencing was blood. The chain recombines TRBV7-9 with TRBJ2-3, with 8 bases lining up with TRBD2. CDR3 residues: CASSLGSGGTRSTDTQYF. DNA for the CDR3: TGTGCCAGCAGCTTAGGCTCCGGAGGGACTAGAAGCACAGATACGCAGTATTTT.